What follows describes a single T cell receptor (beta chain). The germline V gene encodes CDR1 SGHTA and CDR2 FQGNSA. This CDR3 region has 14 residues. Between the trimmed V and J ends, which lost 5 bases and 3 bases, there was a span of 12 bases. Libraries were prepared by immunoSEQ multiplex PCR; TCRdb keeps only in-frame clonotypes and omits some of them. The sample lists just over 150,000 clones; 70% to 90% were seen once. This record comes from a study of control samples from healthy donors and cancer patients. The source material was blood. This receptor was identified in a man aged 25 to 45 in good health. This chain links TRBV7-2 with TRBJ2-3; D not resolved. Written as DNA, the CDR3 is TGTGCCAGCAGCCCATCTATGACGACAGATACGCAGTATTTT. It encodes CASSPSMTTDTQYF.